The sequence of this T cell receptor beta chain was determined in a study of shared clonotypes between healthy human individuals. Method: immunoSEQ multiplex PCR; TCRdb's copy keeps in-frame clones and lacks some. The repertoire has roughly 550,000 clones, nearly 97% of them found once; the top ten carry about 0.11%. Naive CD8 cells lacked CD45RO and underwent positive selection for CCR7, leaving out terminally differentiated effector memory CD45RA+ cells. This sequence was found in a woman aged 25-40 years in good health. Sample: naive CD8+ T cells sorted from blood.

This CDR3 is CASSLYEDEQFF. Written as DNA, the CDR3 is TGTGCCAGCAGTTTATACGAGGATGAGCAGTTCTTC. The V call is TRBV28, the J call TRBJ2-1; no firm D call. The CDR3 length is 12 residues. With 1 base removed from V and 8 bases from J, the gap between germline ends came to 6 bases. CDR1 MDHEN and CDR2 SYDVKM come from the germline V gene.